The 26 T cell receptor beta chains below were found in one sample sequenced in a study of blood T cells in healthy people across ages. Combining a sample-barcoded 5' primer with a J-beta primer mix, a second PCR ran for roughly 7 to 11 cycles. TCRdb independently ran MiXCR on the 5' RACE reads; one entry per CDR3 protein. The repertoire holds roughly 500,000 distinct CDR3 sequences, with roughly 28% as singletons. The sample comprised blood. The source of these receptors is a woman in her sixties or seventies in good health.

This clonotype was recorded a few times. The chain is built from TRBV20-1 and TRBJ2-7; 13 nucleotides match TRBD2. CDR3 length: 13 amino acids. The germline gives CDR1 DFQATT, CDR2 SNEGSKA (reference sequence). J gave up 9 bases and V 6 bases, and 8 bases lay outside the gene matches. CDR3 residues: CSATTSGGARQYF. CDR3 nucleotides: TGCAGTGCCACTACTAGCGGGGGGGCGAGGCAGTACTTC.

This clonotype has more than one count but fewer than ten. The chain is built from TRBV7-9 and TRBJ2-1; the D gene could be TRBD1 or TRBD2 (5 bases each). This CDR3 is built from 14 residues. V was cut by 5 bases and J by 5 bases, with 13 bases left in between. Germline assignment: CDR1 SEHNR and CDR2 FQNEAQ (reference sequence). The DNA for the CDR3 is TGTGCCAGCAGCCCCACCAGGGACGACAATGAGCAGTTCTTC. This codes for CASSPTRDDNEQFF.

This clonotype was observed a few times. This chain joins TRBV4-2 and TRBJ2-2; the match to TRBD1 covers 7 bases. With V trimmed by 1 base and J by 5 bases, 4 bases remained unmatched. The CDR3 has 15 residues. Per germline, CDR1 LGHNA and CDR2 YNFKEQ. DNA of the CDR3: TGTGCCAGCAGCCAAGTAGCAGGGGGAACCGGGGAGCTGTTTTTT. It codes for CASSQVAGGTGELFF.

This clonotype occurred a few times. The V gene is TRBV6-5, the J gene TRBJ1-1; D uncertain. CDR1 is MNHEY, CDR2 SVGAGI, per germline. This CDR3 is 15 amino acids long. The V and J ends lost 6 bases and 4 bases respectively, with 18 bases between them. CDR3 loop: CASRARRVDSTEAFF. The CDR3 nucleotides are TGTGCCAGCAGGGCGCGGAGGGTGGATAGCACTGAAGCTTTCTTT.

The chain recombines TRBV5-1 with TRBJ1-6; 10 bases match TRBD1. The V and J ends lost 4 bases and 7 bases, in that order; junction bases with no gene match: 5. The CDR3 runs 15 residues. Germline CDR1 and CDR2: SGHRS and YFSETQ. CDR3 nucleotides: TGCGCCAGCAGCGCCGGACAGGGGGGGAATTCACCCCTCCACTTT. As protein: CASSAGQGGNSPLHF.

The chain has TRBV6-5 and TRBJ2-6, with a possible D match to TRBD1 (5 bases). The CDR3 is 18 amino acids. Germline V lookup: CDR1 MNHEY, CDR2 SVGAGI. The V gene lost 2 bases and the J gene lost 0 bases, with 14 bases spanning the gap. The CDR3 coding sequence is TGTGCCAGCAGTTACGACCACAGGCCACGCTCTGGGGCCAACGTCCTGACTTTC. Protein sequence: CASSYDHRPRSGANVLTF.

This chain uses TRBV6-5 with TRBJ1-1, with 7 nucleotides matching TRBD1. Germline CDR1 and CDR2: MNHEY and SVGAGI. The CDR3 loop spans 14 amino acids. J lost 3 bases, V lost 6 bases, and 7 bases had no gene match. CDR3 sequence (DNA): TGTGCCAGCAGACTAACAGGGGCCGACACTGAAGCTTTCTTT. It yields the protein CASRLTGADTEAFF.

There are a few counts of this clonotype. The CDR3 bases are TGTGCCAGCAGCTTAGCCGTTGGCAGGGTCGGTGGCTACACCTTC. Residues: CASSLAVGRVGGYTF. V and J are TRBV7-9 and TRBJ1-2; D may be TRBD1 (5 bases). CDR3 length equals 15 residues. CDR1 and CDR2 (germline): SEHNR, FQNEAQ (reference sequence). Trimming stripped 0 bases from V and 7 bases from J, with 15 bases between.

This clonotype appeared a few times. This chain joins TRBV20-1 and TRBJ2-5; a weak D match, TRBD1 (6 bases). This CDR3 is 12 amino acids long. Germline CDR1 is DFQATT and CDR2 is SNEGSKA (reference sequence). V shed 5 bases and J shed 3 bases, with 10 bases lying between them. In DNA form, the CDR3 reads TGCAGTGCTTTCCCAGGGGAAGAGACCCAGTACTTC. Amino acid sequence: CSAFPGEETQYF.

V is TRBV7-8 and J is TRBJ2-5; D uncertain. Germline V gives CDR1 SGHVS, CDR2 FQNEAQ. V was trimmed by 3 bases and J by 5 bases, leaving 22 bases between them. The length of the CDR3 is 17 residues. The CDR3 loop is CASSFLRVQTLWETQYF. The CDR3 DNA reads TGTGCCAGCAGCTTCCTCCGTGTCCAGACCCTGTGGGAGACCCAGTACTTC.

V usage is TRBV20-1 and J usage is TRBJ2-7; possibly TRBD1 for D (6 bases). The germline V and J ends were trimmed by 4 bases and 2 bases, with 15 bases remaining between them. The CDR3 is made up of 14 amino acids. Germline lookup yields CDR1 DFQATT and CDR2 SNEGSKA (reference sequence). CDR3 protein: CSATTGWGTYEQYF. The CDR3 nucleotides read TGCAGTGCTACCACAGGGTGGGGAACCTACGAGCAGTACTTC.

The CDR3 here is CASSLEQPISYGYTF. CDR3 DNA: TGCGCCAGCAGCTTGGAACAGCCGATTTCATATGGCTACACCTTC. The chain combines TRBV5-1 with TRBJ1-2; D gene ambiguous. The CDR3 sequence is 15 residues long. V lost 0 bases, J lost 5 bases, and 14 bases lay in between. CDR1 is SGHRS, CDR2 YFSETQ, per germline. Full variable domain (missing parts from reference TRBV5-1 and TRBJ1-2): KAGVTQTPRYLIKTRGQQVTLSCSPISGHRSVSWYQQTPGQGLQFLFEYFSETQRNKGNFPGRFSGRQFSNSRSEMNVSTLELGDSALYLCASSLEQPISYGYTFGSGTRLTVV.

This clonotype was detected ten times or more. This chain joins TRBV29-1 and TRBJ2-7, with 12 bases matching TRBD1. Per germline, CDR1 SQVTM and CDR2 ANQGSEA. The CDR3 is made up of 13 amino acids. V gave up 6 bases and J gave up 6 bases; unmatched junction bases: 6. The CDR3 sequence is CSVRGQGALEQYF. The DNA for the CDR3 is TGCAGCGTGAGGGGACAGGGGGCTCTCGAGCAGTACTTC.

Regarding this clonotype: This CDR3 is missing its conserved last phenylalanine or tryptophan, likely due to a read error. V gene TRBV2 combines with J gene TRBJ2-5, with 9 bases matching TRBD2. Germline CDR1 reads SNHLY; CDR2 reads FYNNEI. The CDR3 covers 14 residues. V shed 4 bases and J 10 bases; nucleotides not matched to a gene: 10. The CDR3 sequence is CASSVVAGDNGQYS. DNA of the CDR3: TGTGCCAGCAGTGTAGTAGCGGGGGACAACGGCCAGTACTCC.

This clonotype has ten or more counts. The V call is TRBV29-1, the J call TRBJ2-4; 11 bases map to TRBD2. There are 13 residues in the CDR3. Germline V gene data show CDR1 as SQVTM and CDR2 as ANQGSEA. The V segment lost 6 bases and the J segment 7 bases; nucleotides outside the gene matches: 5. The CDR3 here is CSVVAGGLNIQYF. CDR3 nucleotide sequence: TGCAGCGTCGTAGCGGGGGGGTTGAACATTCAGTACTTC.

Of note for this clonotype: Just one base apart from a much larger clone, this may be a read error. The chain links TRBV29-1 to TRBJ1-1; D not certain. The germline CDR1 and CDR2 sequences are SQVTM and ANQGSEA. This CDR3 is 13 amino acids long. The CDR3: CSVGRVGNTEVFF. Written as DNA, the CDR3 is TGCAGCGTTGGGAGGGTCGGAAACACTGAAGTTTTCTTT. The whole variable domain, remainder taken from reference TRBV29-1 and TRBJ1-1, is SAVISQKPSRDICQRGTSLTIQCQVDSQVTMMFWYRQQPGQSLTLIATANQGSEATYESGFVIDKFPISRPNLTFSTLTVSNMSPEDSSIYLCSVGRVGNTEVFFGQGTRLTVV.

This clonotype appeared a few times. The rearrangement uses TRBV7-6 and TRBJ2-5; D may correspond to TRBD1 or TRBD2 (5 bases each). This CDR3 comprises 14 residues. The V gene lost 4 bases and the J gene lost 3 bases, with 12 bases spanning the gap. Germline V lookup: CDR1 SGHVS, CDR2 FNYEAQ. CDR3 DNA: TGTGCCAGCAGCTCGGGACCCCCCAAAGAGACCCAGTACTTC. It translates to CASSSGPPKETQYF.

The chain carries TRBV6-2 or TRBV6-3 and TRBJ2-6; D is undetermined. CDR1 and CDR2 from the germline V gene are MNHEY and SVGEGT. The CDR3 totals 14 residues. V was shortened by 7 bases and J by 0 bases, with 7 bases between the two germline ends. The CDR3 is CASTYSSGANVLTF. The DNA for the CDR3 is TGTGCCAGCACCTACAGCTCTGGGGCCAACGTCCTGACTTTC.

This clonotype was observed a handful of times. This chain links TRBV9 with TRBJ1-1; the D gene is possibly TRBD1 (5 bases). With 3 bases removed from V and 3 bases from J, the gap between germline ends came to 15 bases. Germline assignment: CDR1 SGDLS and CDR2 YYNGEE. CDR3 length: 15 amino acids. CDR3 sequence: CASSAISRGHTEAFF. The CDR3 DNA reads as TGTGCCAGCAGCGCTATATCGAGGGGCCACACTGAAGCTTTCTTT.

This clonotype occurred a few times. V gene TRBV20-1 combines with J gene TRBJ2-7, with TRBD1 matching over 7 bases. The CDR3 is 15 amino acids. Germline lookup yields CDR1 DFQATT and CDR2 SNEGSKA (reference sequence). Trimming removed 2 bases from V and 0 bases from J; junction bases left unmatched: 7. The CDR3 is CSARQRQGFSYEQYF. The CDR3 nucleotides are TGCAGTGCTAGACAGAGACAGGGTTTCTCCTACGAGCAGTACTTC.

This clonotype was counted a few times. This rearrangement joins TRBV20-1 to TRBJ2-4, with D perhaps TRBD1 (6 bases). The ends were cut back, 6 bases at V and 1 base at J, with 16 bases in the middle. Germline V gene lookup returns CDR1 DFQATT and CDR2 SNEGSKA (reference sequence). The length of the CDR3 is 15 residues. The CDR3 here is CSANSPRGAKNIQYF. The CDR3 coding sequence is TGCAGTGCAAATAGTCCCAGGGGCGCCAAAAACATTCAGTACTTC.

Notes on this clonotype: The junction departs from germline at one end; a sequencing error may be responsible. This chain joins TRBV20-1 and TRBJ2-7, with TRBD1 matching over 10 bases. From germline, CDR1 is DFQATT and CDR2 SNEGSKA (reference sequence). The CDR3 consists of 13 residues. The CDR3 here is CSARWDRGYEQNF. DNA for the CDR3: TGCAGTGCTAGATGGGACAGGGGATACGAGCAGAACTTC.

The chain has TRBV5-1 and TRBJ2-5, with 7 bases that match TRBD1. V was pared by 4 bases and J by 3 bases, with 6 bases of the junction left unmatched. The length of the CDR3 is 14 residues. Germline V CDR1 and CDR2: SGHRS, YFSETQ. CDR3 protein: CASSGLGGEETQYF. In nucleotides, the CDR3 is TGCGCCAGCAGCGGGTTAGGGGGCGAAGAGACCCAGTACTTC.

The rearrangement uses TRBV6-2 or TRBV6-3 and TRBJ2-3; no reliable D call. Per germline, CDR1 MNHEY and CDR2 SVGEGT. CDR3 size: 17 residues. Trimming took 6 bases from V and 6 from J, leaving 25 bases between them. CDR3 residues: CASSILYNSLAADTQYF. The CDR3 DNA follows: TGTGCCAGCAGCATACTTTATAACTCCTTGGCAGCGGATACGCAGTATTTT.

A word on this clonotype: One end of the junction does not line up with germline, which may come from a read error. The J gene is TRBJ2-7, the V gene TRBV11-2; the D call may be TRBD1 or TRBD2 (5 bases each). The CDR3 spans 16 residues. Germline V gives CDR1 SGHAT, CDR2 FQNNGV. CDR3 sequence: CARSFAWGAGTGEQYF. CDR3 DNA: TGTGCCCGCAGCTTTGCATGGGGAGCAGGGACGGGGGAGCAGTACTTC.

Points on this clonotype: The junction does not match germline at one end; this may be a read error. V and J are TRBV20-1 and TRBJ2-1; TRBD1 aligns across 8 bases. The CDR3 is 14 amino acids. Germline lookup yields CDR1 DFQATT and CDR2 SNEGSKA (reference sequence). Here the CDR3 DNA reads TGCAGCGCTAGAGATGGGACAGGATACAATGAGCAGTTCTTC. Amino acids: CSARDGTGYNEQFF.